Presented here are 10 T cell receptor beta chains from one specimen sequenced in a study of blood T cell repertoires in COVID-19. The repertoire was sequenced with immunoSEQ multiplex PCR; TCRdb's copy has only in-frame clones and lacks some. The top ten hold around 3.5% of the sample, which has 230,000 or so clones, around 82% seen once. The sample was PBMCs or T cells enriched from blood (not recorded which). The receptor set was obtained from a man between 50 and 59 years old who had recovered from COVID-19.

This clone was observed once. V and J are TRBV19 and TRBJ2-7, with D possibly being TRBD2 (5 bases). The CDR3 length is 14 residues. Germline lookup yields CDR1 LNHDA and CDR2 SQIVND (reference sequence). V gave up 10 bases and J gave up 5 bases, with 21 bases separating them. CDR3: CATQPGGLGNEQYF. The CDR3 DNA reads TGTGCCACACAACCGGGCGGGTTGGGTAACGAGCAGTACTTC. Drawing the rest from reference TRBV19 and TRBJ2-7, the complete variable domain is DGGITQSPKYLFRKEGQNVTLSCEQNLNHDAMYWYRQDPGQGLRLIYYSQIVNDFQKGDIAEGYSVSREKKESFPLTVTSAQKNPTAFYLCATQPGGLGNEQYFGPGTRLTVT.

V gene TRBV5-1 combines with J gene TRBJ1-6; tentative D call: TRBD1 (6 bases). V lost 2 bases and J lost 5, with 17 bases in between. This CDR3 has 17 amino acids. CDR1 SGHRS and CDR2 YFSETQ come from the germline V gene. The CDR3 nucleotides read TGCGCCAGCAGCTTTGCAGGAAGGACAGCGAATAATTCACCCCTCCACTTT. It yields the protein CASSFAGRTANNSPLHF. Full variable domain (missing parts from reference TRBV5-1 and TRBJ1-6): KAGVTQTPRYLIKTRGQQVTLSCSPISGHRSVSWYQQTPGQGLQFLFEYFSETQRNKGNFPGRFSGRQFSNSRSEMNVSTLELGDSALYLCASSFAGRTANNSPLHFGNGTRLTVT.

The rearrangement links TRBV10-2 to TRBJ2-1; 10 bases are a match to TRBD2. Germline V gene data show CDR1 as WSHSY and CDR2 as SAAADI. V dropped 5 bases and J dropped 3; count of bases not matched to a gene: 1. The CDR3 covers 14 residues. In DNA, the CDR3 is TGCGCCAGCAGTAGCGGGGGGGTCTACAATGAGCAGTTCTTC. This codes for CASSSGGVYNEQFF.

The rearrangement links TRBV7-9 to TRBJ1-4, with D perhaps TRBD1 (6 bases). Germline CDR1 reads SEHNR; CDR2 reads FQNEAQ (reference sequence). Trimming cost V 5 bases and J 5 bases, with 9 bases left between them. The CDR3 is 13 amino acids. In DNA, the CDR3 is TGTGCCAGCAGCGAGGGGGGGAATGAAAAACTGTTTTTT. Translating gives CASSEGGNEKLFF.

The chain uses TRBV10-3 and TRBJ1-5, with D maybe TRBD1 (6 bases). This CDR3 spans 15 amino acids. CDR1 is ENHRY and CDR2 is SYGVKD in the germline V gene. V shed 3 bases and J shed 4 bases, with 13 bases lying between them. The CDR3 loop reads CAISELGTPNQPQHF. Written as DNA, the CDR3 is TGTGCCATCAGTGAATTGGGGACACCTAATCAGCCCCAGCATTTT.

This clone came up a few times. The CDR3 sequence: CSASARTGGGLGYTF. CDR3 bases: TGCAGTGCTAGTGCACGAACAGGGGGAGGGCTTGGCTACACCTTC. The genes are TRBV20-1 and TRBJ1-2, with 8 positions matching TRBD1. Trimming removed 3 bases from V and 7 bases from J; junction bases left unmatched: 13. Germline V gives CDR1 DFQATT, CDR2 SNEGSKA (reference sequence). The CDR3 has 15 residues.

The chain recombines TRBV4-3 with TRBJ2-1, with D possibly matching TRBD2 (6 bases). Trimming took 0 bases from V and 2 from J, leaving 11 bases between them. In germline, CDR1 is LGHNA, CDR2 YSLEER. There are 16 residues in the CDR3. DNA for the CDR3: TGCGCCAGCAGCCAAGATGGGAGGAGTCCCTACAATGAGCAGTTCTTC. Translated, it gives CASSQDGRSPYNEQFF.

This chain uses TRBV10-3 with TRBJ1-3, with D perhaps matching TRBD1 (6 bases). CDR3 length equals 12 residues. Germline CDR1 ENHRY, CDR2 SYGVKD. The V and J ends lost 6 bases and 8 bases respectively, with 11 bases between them. CDR3 bases: TGTGCCATCAGACAGGGAGTGGACACCATATATTTT. The encoded protein is CAIRQGVDTIYF.

V usage is TRBV7-9 and J usage is TRBJ1-5; D remains ambiguous. Germline V gene lookup returns CDR1 SEHNR and CDR2 FQNEAQ (reference sequence). V lost 3 bases and J 6 bases, leaving 15 bases between the germline ends. CDR3 length: 15 residues. CDR3 DNA sequence: TGTGCCAGCAGCTTCGGTAGGGCTGAGGGTCAGCCCCAGCATTTT. It encodes CASSFGRAEGQPQHF.

This sequence joins TRBV28 and TRBJ2-7; D is perhaps TRBD1 (6 bases). There are 14 residues in the CDR3. V lost 3 bases to trimming and J lost 5 bases, with 14 bases between them. Germline V gives CDR1 MDHEN, CDR2 SYDVKM. DNA of the CDR3: TGTGCCAGCAGTTTGACCGGGACATTCCACGAGCAGTACTTC. Its translation: CASSLTGTFHEQYF. Filled out from reference TRBV28 and TRBJ2-7, the complete variable domain reads DVKVTQSSRYLVKRTGEKVFLECVQDMDHENMFWYRQDPGLGLRLIYFSYDVKMKEKGDIPEGYSVSREKKERFSLILESASTNQTSMYLCASSLTGTFHEQYFGPGTRLTVT.